Listed here are 32 T cell receptor beta chains from one sample, sequenced in a study of blood T cell repertoires in COVID-19. Some clones are missing from TCRdb's copy, which holds only in-frame ones; the method was immunoSEQ multiplex PCR. The sample includes roughly 68,000 clones, approximately 88% seen only once; the top ten take 6.4%. Sequences were obtained from peripheral blood. These receptors were obtained from a woman in her 70s with acute or convalescent COVID-19.

The chain links TRBV7-2 to TRBJ1-5; D gene uncertain. Trimming cost V 1 base and J 5 bases, with 9 bases left between them. This CDR3 contains 14 residues. The germline V gene encodes CDR1 SGHTA and CDR2 FQGNSA. Here the CDR3 reads CASSLGQVYQPQHF. CDR3 in DNA: TGTGCCAGCAGCTTAGGTCAGGTATATCAGCCCCAGCATTTT.

CDR3 sequence reads: CSVEAGGGYEQYF. The CDR3 DNA sequence: TGCAGCGTTGAGGCCGGGGGGGGATACGAGCAGTACTTC. The chain has TRBV29-1 and TRBJ2-7; 8 bases match TRBD2. The CDR3 consists of 13 residues. Germline CDR1 and CDR2: SQVTM and ANQGSEA. The J segment lost 4 bases and the V segment lost 3 bases, leaving 5 bases of the junction unmatched.

This chain uses TRBV19 with TRBJ2-2; D possibly corresponds to TRBD1 (6 bases). The V end was cut by 5 bases, the J end by 4 bases, with 20 bases between. The germline V gene encodes CDR1 LNHDA and CDR2 SQIVND (reference sequence). CDR3 length: 17 residues. As DNA, the CDR3 is TGTGCCAGTAGTTTCGCCAGGGGATTTGAGGGCACCGGGGAGCTGTTTTTT. This translates into CASSFARGFEGTGELFF.

The chain joins TRBV2 to TRBJ2-3; 7 positions agree with TRBD1. This CDR3 comprises 20 residues. Trimming took 6 bases from V and 0 from J; bases not matched to a gene: 21. Per germline, CDR1 SNHLY and CDR2 FYNNEI. CDR3 loop: CASRGQPRTRALLSTDTQYF. CDR3 nucleotides: TGTGCCAGCAGGGGACAGCCCCGGACTCGCGCACTGCTTAGCACAGATACGCAGTATTTT.

The V call is TRBV5-1, the J call TRBJ1-1; 7 nucleotides line up with TRBD1. Losses at the gene ends were 0 bases for V and 2 bases for J; bases not matched to a gene: 4. This CDR3 spans 15 amino acids. The germline V gene has CDR1 SGHRS and CDR2 YFSETQ. CDR3 sequence (DNA): TGCGCCAGCAGCTTGGTCGGGACAGCCAACACTGAAGCTTTCTTT. Its protein is CASSLVGTANTEAFF.

J is TRBJ1-1 and V is TRBV5-4; D unclear. V was pared by 2 bases and J by 8 bases, with 7 bases between. The CDR3 runs to 11 residues. Germline assignment: CDR1 SGHNT and CDR2 YYREEE (reference sequence). The CDR3 DNA is TGTGCCAGCAGCTTAGGAGGAGAAGCTTTCTTT. As protein: CASSLGGEAFF.

This clone was found once. The V and J genes are TRBV7-2 and TRBJ1-2; no firm D call. The CDR3 loop spans 13 amino acids. Germline assignment: CDR1 SGHTA and CDR2 FQGNSA. V was shortened by 8 bases and J by 0 bases, with 10 bases between the two germline ends. The CDR3 sequence: CASLLDPNYGYTF. DNA of the CDR3: TGTGCCAGCCTGCTAGACCCTAACTATGGCTACACCTTC. Full variable domain (missing parts from reference TRBV7-2 and TRBJ1-2): GAGVSQSPSNKVTEKGKDVELRCDPISGHTALYWYRQSLGQGLEFLIYFQGNSAPDKSGLPSDRFSAERTGGSVSTLTIQRTQQEDSAVYLCASLLDPNYGYTFGSGTRLTVV.

The V gene is TRBV6-5, the J gene TRBJ1-2; no firm D call. CDR3 size: 11 residues. V was trimmed by 8 bases and J by 5 bases, leaving 9 bases between them. In germline, CDR1 is MNHEY, CDR2 SVGAGI. The CDR3 region is CASGSGYGYTF. In DNA, the CDR3 is TGTGCCAGCGGGAGTGGATATGGCTACACCTTC.

V usage is TRBV10-3 and J usage is TRBJ1-2, with 8 bases aligning to TRBD1. The germline CDR1 and CDR2 sequences are ENHRY and SYGVKD. This CDR3 spans 15 amino acids. V shed 4 bases and J 4 bases; nucleotides not matched to a gene: 8. In DNA form, the CDR3 reads TGTGCCATCAGTGCCGGACAGGGAGGATCCTATGGCTACACCTTC. It is translated as CAISAGQGGSYGYTF.

The chain employs TRBV28 and TRBJ2-2; 9 nucleotides agree with TRBD2. The V segment lost 7 bases and the J segment 3 bases; nucleotides outside the gene matches: 6. The germline V gene encodes CDR1 MDHEN and CDR2 SYDVKM. The CDR3 has 15 amino acids. The chain's CDR3 is CASTVSGSYTGELFF. The CDR3 DNA reads as TGTGCCAGCACCGTTAGCGGGAGTTACACCGGGGAGCTGTTTTTT.

The chain carries TRBV7-2 and TRBJ1-3, with 8 bases matching TRBD1. Germline-derived CDR1 and CDR2 are SGHTA and FQGNSA. This CDR3 is 16 amino acids long. V shed 2 bases, J shed 0 bases, and the junction held 3 bases outside the gene matches. The CDR3 DNA is TGTGCCAGCAGCTTACGACAGGGGTCCTCTGGAAACACCATATATTTT. This gives the protein CASSLRQGSSGNTIYF. The full variable domain, completed using reference TRBV7-2 and TRBJ1-3, is GAGVSQSPSNKVTEKGKDVELRCDPISGHTALYWYRQSLGQGLEFLIYFQGNSAPDKSGLPSDRFSAERTGGSVSTLTIQRTQQEDSAVYLCASSLRQGSSGNTIYFGEGSWLTVV.

The CDR3 DNA sequence: TGTGCCAGCAGTTTAGGGACAGGCCTTAATGAAAAACTGTTTTTT. The encoded protein is CASSLGTGLNEKLFF. The J gene is TRBJ1-4, the V gene TRBV2; 8 positions agree with TRBD1. The junction had 6 bases not matched to a gene; V was cut back by 5 bases and J by 4 bases. The CDR3 is made up of 15 amino acids. Per germline, CDR1 SNHLY and CDR2 FYNNEI.

The chain joins TRBV5-1 to TRBJ2-6, with 8 nucleotides matching TRBD1. Germline V lookup: CDR1 SGHRS, CDR2 YFSETQ. This CDR3 has 17 residues. V was clipped by 4 bases and J by 0 bases; unmatched bases: 6. The CDR3 reads CASSPGGRASGANVLTF. The DNA of the CDR3 is TGCGCCAGCAGCCCAGGGGGCAGGGCCTCTGGGGCCAACGTCCTGACTTTC.

V is TRBV28 and J is TRBJ1-2; possibly TRBD1 for D (5 bases). This CDR3 contains 18 residues. Trimming removed 1 base at V and 0 bases at J, with 18 bases between. Germline CDR1 and CDR2: MDHEN and SYDVKM. For the CDR3, the DNA is TGTGCCAGCAGTTTATCGGGGGTGGTTGAGGGTTCTAACTATGGCTACACCTTC. Translated, it gives CASSLSGVVEGSNYGYTF.

This chain connects TRBV2 to TRBJ2-1; D may be TRBD1 (6 bases). The CDR3 length is 13 residues. V lost 4 bases and J 6 bases, leaving 10 bases between the germline ends. From germline, CDR1 is SNHLY and CDR2 FYNNEI. CDR3 residues: CASSGLGGNEQFF. CDR3 DNA sequence: TGTGCCAGCAGTGGCCTAGGGGGCAATGAGCAGTTCTTC.

This chain uses TRBV11-2 with TRBJ1-1; the match to TRBD1 covers 8 bases. Trimming took 5 bases from V and 0 from J; bases not matched to a gene: 8. Germline lookup yields CDR1 SGHAT and CDR2 FQNNGV. The CDR3 has 16 residues. CDR3 protein: CASSPRQGRVNTEAFF. In DNA, the CDR3 is TGTGCCAGCAGCCCCCGACAGGGGAGGGTGAACACTGAAGCTTTCTTT.

This chain joins TRBV3-1 (or the pseudogene TRBV3-2) and TRBJ2-1; 10 nucleotides match TRBD2. Germline V gives CDR1 LGHDT, CDR2 YNNKEL (reference sequence). With V trimmed by 3 bases and J by 10 bases, 9 bases remained unmatched. The CDR3 runs 15 residues. The CDR3 is CASSQTSGGAYEQFF. Here the CDR3 DNA reads TGTGCCAGCAGCCAGACGAGCGGGGGGGCATACGAGCAGTTCTTC.

This clone appeared a single time. This chain joins TRBV7-2 and TRBJ2-1; 12 bases match TRBD2. V trimming: 5 bases; J trimming: 4 bases; junction bases outside the gene matches: 6. The CDR3 is made up of 16 amino acids. Per the germline V gene, CDR1 is SGHTA and CDR2 is FQGNSA. The DNA for the CDR3 is TGTGCCAGCAGCGCGGGACTAGCGGGCTTTTACAATGAGCAGTTCTTC. Its translation: CASSAGLAGFYNEQFF.

This chain links TRBV3-1 (or the pseudogene TRBV3-2) with TRBJ2-2, with unresolved D. The CDR3 covers 14 residues. The germline V gene has CDR1 LGHDT and CDR2 YNNKEL (reference sequence). V lost 4 bases and J lost 7, with 13 bases in between. The CDR3 bases are TGTGCCAGCAGCCGCTTAACCATCGGCGGGGAGCTGTTTTTT. Protein: CASSRLTIGGELFF.

The chain employs TRBV2 and TRBJ1-4, with D possibly TRBD1 on 5 matching bases. V was shortened by 2 bases and J by 10 bases, with 17 bases between the two germline ends. The CDR3 is 15 amino acids. Germline V CDR1 and CDR2: SNHLY, FYNNEI. In DNA, the CDR3 is TGTGCCAGCAGTGAATCGGGGGGTCTGAACGGAAAACTGTTTTTT. Amino acids: CASSESGGLNGKLFF.

This clone was observed once. The chain has TRBV6-5 and TRBJ1-4; D may be TRBD1 (5 bases). The CDR3 is made up of 13 amino acids. V gave up 7 bases and J gave up 5 bases, with 11 bases separating them. CDR1 is MNHEY, CDR2 SVGAGI, per germline. The CDR3 is CASKPGNNEKLFF. The CDR3 region has the DNA TGTGCCAGCAAGCCAGGGAACAATGAAAAACTGTTTTTT.

The rearrangement uses TRBV11-2 and TRBJ1-1; D is undetermined. The CDR3 length is 14 residues. Germline CDR1 SGHAT, CDR2 FQNNGV. The germline V and J ends were trimmed by 4 bases and 4 bases, with 13 bases remaining between them. Here the CDR3 DNA reads TGTGCCAGCAGCTCCTCCCGGGTGAGCACTGAAGCTTTCTTT. It is translated as CASSSSRVSTEAFF.

The V gene is TRBV9, the J gene TRBJ1-1, with TRBD1 as a possible D gene (6 bases). The CDR3 has 15 residues. V lost 3 bases to trimming and J lost 0 bases, with 12 bases between them. The germline V gene encodes CDR1 SGDLS and CDR2 YYNGEE. This chain's CDR3 is CASSALQGLNTEAFF. The CDR3 DNA is TGTGCCAGCAGCGCATTACAGGGACTGAACACTGAAGCTTTCTTT.

The genes are TRBV19 and TRBJ2-5; the D gene is possibly TRBD2 (5 bases). The CDR3 is 15 residues long. Germline V lookup: CDR1 LNHDA, CDR2 SQIVND (reference sequence). The V and J ends lost 1 base and 1 base respectively, with 10 bases between them. Written as DNA, the CDR3 is TGTGCCAGTAGTATAGGACCCGGGGTCCAAGAGACCCAGTACTTC. This sequence encodes CASSIGPGVQETQYF.

This chain links TRBV28 with TRBJ1-2; TRBD1 aligns across 7 bases. Trimming at V came to 8 bases and at J to 8 bases, leaving 8 bases not matched to a gene. Looked up from germline, CDR1 is MDHEN and CDR2 is SYDVKM. The CDR3 covers 12 residues. The CDR3 loop reads CASEDRADGYTF. The CDR3 coding sequence is TGTGCCAGCGAAGACAGGGCGGACGGCTACACCTTC.

The chain employs TRBV14 and TRBJ2-7; 7 bases agree with TRBD2. With V trimmed by 0 bases and J by 5 bases, 7 bases remained unmatched. The CDR3 length is 15 residues. Germline V gene sequence: CDR1 SGHDN, CDR2 FVKESK. DNA for the CDR3: TGTGCCAGCAGCCAAGAACGGGGGGAACTCCACGAGCAGTACTTC. Protein product: CASSQERGELHEQYF.

The chain employs TRBV3-1 (or the pseudogene TRBV3-2) and TRBJ1-5, with D tentatively TRBD1 (5 bases). This CDR3 region has 15 residues. Trimming cost V 6 bases and J 4 bases, with 16 bases left between them. Germline assignment: CDR1 LGHDT and CDR2 YNNKEL (reference sequence). CDR3 coding DNA: TGTGCCAGCAGTCCCGGTTATGACAGAAATCAGCCCCAGCATTTT. Protein product: CASSPGYDRNQPQHF.

The rearrangement links TRBV30 to TRBJ1-6; D possibly corresponds to TRBD1 (6 bases). The CDR3 has 18 residues. Trimming removed 4 bases from V and 4 bases from J, with 23 bases in between. Germline CDR1 GTSNPN, CDR2 SVGIG (reference sequence). The CDR3 coding sequence is TGTGCCTGGACCCAAACTCTTTGGGGGCGTGAGTATAATTCACCCCTCCACTTT. Its translation is CAWTQTLWGREYNSPLHF.

The V gene is TRBV5-4, the J gene TRBJ2-2; 8 bases are shared with TRBD1. Germline assignment: CDR1 SGHNT and CDR2 YYREEE (reference sequence). Germline trimming cut 6 bases from V and 5 bases from J; bases unmatched to any gene: 6. The length of the CDR3 is 14 residues. Here the CDR3 reads CASTVQGGTGELFF. CDR3 sequence (DNA): TGTGCCAGCACCGTACAGGGGGGAACCGGGGAGCTGTTTTTT.

The CDR3: CASSQEANLNYGYTF. In DNA form, the CDR3 reads TGTGCCAGCAGCCAAGAAGCAAATCTCAACTATGGCTACACCTTC. The J gene is TRBJ1-2, the V gene TRBV7-2; D gene ambiguous. The CDR3 contains 15 residues. Germline CDR1 SGHTA, CDR2 FQGNSA. Trimming removed 5 bases at V and 2 bases at J, with 15 bases between.

This chain joins TRBV5-1 and TRBJ1-1, with D maybe TRBD1 (5 bases). This CDR3 has 14 amino acids. Germline loops: CDR1 SGHRS, CDR2 YFSETQ. V shed 8 bases and J shed 0 bases, with 14 bases lying between them. CDR3 nucleotides: TGCGCCAGTACCCGGGGGGAAATGAACACTGAAGCTTTCTTT. Protein product: CASTRGEMNTEAFF.

The V gene is TRBV7-9, the J gene TRBJ2-7; TRBD1 is a possible D gene (5 bases). Trimming shortened V by 3 bases and J by 4 bases, and 13 bases separated the two germline ends. The CDR3 has 14 residues. Germline values: CDR1 SEHNR, CDR2 FQNEAQ (reference sequence). The CDR3 is CASSLVTAEYEQYF. The DNA for the CDR3 is TGTGCCAGCAGCTTGGTGACAGCTGAGTACGAGCAGTACTTC.